This T cell receptor beta chain was captured in a study of a mutant IDH1 vaccine in newly diagnosed glioma. Across the study: Eight vaccine injections were given to patients in weeks 1, 3, 5, 7, 11, 15, 19 and 23. Radiotherapy alone preceded vaccination by 4-6 weeks; alternatively, vaccination started with temozolomide cycles.

Documented time point: week 5, during vaccination. Mutant IDH1 20-mer peptide, at 300 ug, made up each vaccine dose, with topical imiquimod. Clones were sequenced by immunoSEQ multiplex PCR, and TCRdb holds only the in-frame ones, with some missing. The table records 49,000 or so clones, just under 80% of them present only once. Study-level points and caveats: Across multiple MHC alleles, approximately 93% of patients had vaccine-induced responses.

As to this clone: Its antigen is unknown.

Sequenced here: PBMCs, sampled from a glioma patient whose treatment included an IDH1 peptide vaccine. The receptor comes from a woman in her 40s with glioma.

For the CDR3, the DNA is TGCGCCAGCAGTCGCGAGAATGAGCAGTTCTTC. Translated: CASSRENEQFF. The chain combines TRBV10-1 with TRBJ2-1; D uncertain. With 5 bases removed from V and 7 bases from J, the gap between germline ends came to 6 bases. The CDR3 extends over 11 amino acids. CDR1 is WNHNN and CDR2 is SYGVQD in the germline V gene (reference sequence).